These 31 T cell receptor beta chains were sequenced from one sample in a study of T cell changes during pregnancy in multiple sclerosis. Profiling relied on immunoSEQ multiplex PCR, and the TCRdb table lists in-frame clones only, not all of them. The sample lists 30,000 to 45,000 clones; approximately 92% were seen once. What was sequenced was PBMCs (not recorded whether the cells were cultured). Every receptor here comes from a female donor with multiple sclerosis, enrolled in a pregnancy study.

The rearrangement joins TRBV4-1 to TRBJ2-3; 16 nucleotides align to TRBD2. Germline trimming cut 2 bases from V and 8 bases from J; bases unmatched to any gene: 10. Germline V CDR1 and CDR2: MGHRA, YSYEKL. This CDR3 is built from 18 residues. CDR3 bases: TGCGCCAGCAGCCAAAAGAAGGGACTAGCGGGAGGGCCGGGTACGCAGTATTTT. This sequence encodes CASSQKKGLAGGPGTQYF.

This chain links TRBV30 with TRBJ2-7; the D gene is possibly TRBD1 (5 bases). Germline CDR1 and CDR2: GTSNPN and SVGIG (reference sequence). This CDR3 has 16 residues. Trimming cost V 1 base and J 3 bases, with 19 bases left between them. The CDR3 sequence: CAWSGAGPIPFYEQYF. The CDR3 nucleotides read TGTGCCTGGAGTGGGGCAGGGCCCATCCCCTTCTACGAGCAGTACTTC.

This clone was seen once. The rearrangement uses TRBV6-5 and TRBJ1-3; unclear D gene. The CDR3 has 12 amino acids. Germline loops: CDR1 MNHEY, CDR2 SVGAGI. Trimming took 6 bases from V and 3 from J, leaving 6 bases between them. The CDR3 region is CASSALGNTIYF. The CDR3, as DNA: TGTGCCAGCAGCGCCCTTGGAAACACCATATATTTT.

The chain combines TRBV7-2 with TRBJ2-1; D ambiguous. CDR1 and CDR2 (germline): SGHTA, FQGNSA. Trimming pared 1 base from V and 7 bases from J, leaving 5 bases between. The CDR3 runs 12 residues. The CDR3 coding sequence is TGTGCCAGCAGCTTAGTAGGGAATGAGCAGTTCTTC. It codes for CASSLVGNEQFF.

The chain carries TRBV9 and TRBJ2-1, with D perhaps TRBD2 (5 bases). The germline V gene encodes CDR1 SGDLS and CDR2 YYNGEE. The germline V and J ends were trimmed by 7 bases and 7 bases, with 15 bases remaining between them. The CDR3 consists of 13 residues. The CDR3 spells CASSGLRLNEQFF. The CDR3 DNA reads as TGTGCCAGCTCAGGCCTCCGACTAAATGAGCAGTTCTTC.

The J gene is TRBJ1-2, the V gene TRBV30; D uncertain. Looked up from germline, CDR1 is GTSNPN and CDR2 is SVGIG (reference sequence). Deletions cut 0 bases from V and 2 bases from J, with 7 bases between. The CDR3 totals 13 residues. This CDR3 is CAWSVQENYGYTF. CDR3 nucleotide sequence: TGTGCCTGGAGTGTCCAGGAGAACTATGGCTACACCTTC.

The V call is TRBV6-4, the J call TRBJ2-3, with unresolved D. Germline CDR1 is MRHNA and CDR2 is SNTAGT. Trimming removed 3 bases at V and 0 bases at J, with 13 bases between. The CDR3 totals 16 residues. The CDR3 nucleotides are TGTGCCAGCAGTGAGTTCGCGGTATCTAGCACAGATACGCAGTATTTT. Amino acids: CASSEFAVSSTDTQYF.

V usage is TRBV5-4 and J usage is TRBJ2-3; 14 nucleotides match TRBD2. There are 16 residues in the CDR3. Germline CDR1 reads SGHNT; CDR2 reads YYREEE (reference sequence). The junction had 3 bases not matched to a gene; V was cut back by 1 base and J by 5 bases. CDR3 loop: CASSLIGLAGGDTQYF. DNA of the CDR3: TGTGCCAGCAGCTTGATCGGACTAGCGGGAGGAGATACGCAGTATTTT.

This rearrangement joins TRBV19 to TRBJ1-2; 8 bases agree with TRBD1. The CDR3 is 15 residues long. V dropped 5 bases and J dropped 2; count of bases not matched to a gene: 7. The germline V gene has CDR1 LNHDA and CDR2 SQIVND (reference sequence). The CDR3 is CASSPRQGLNYGYTF. The DNA for the CDR3 is TGTGCCAGTAGTCCACGACAGGGGCTAAACTATGGCTACACCTTC.

CDR3 coding DNA: TGTGCCACCAGCAGGGGCTGGGCGGGGGGGAACACTGAAGCTTTCTTT. The encoded protein is CATSRGWAGGNTEAFF. V gene TRBV15 combines with J gene TRBJ1-1; D is possibly TRBD1 (5 bases). CDR3 length: 16 residues. Germline V lookup: CDR1 LNHNV, CDR2 YYDKDF (reference sequence). The V end lost 3 bases, the J end lost 1 base, and 15 bases lay between the germline ends.

This chain links TRBV5-3 with TRBJ2-3; tentatively, D is TRBD1 or TRBD2 (5 bases each). TRBV5-3 is identified as an open reading frame with a role that is uncertain. The CDR3 consists of 15 residues. The V end was cut by 4 bases, the J end by 4 bases, with 16 bases between. The CDR3 DNA reads as TGTGCCAGAAGCATCGGGACCGCAAGGCCAGATACGCAGTATTTT. Amino acid sequence: CARSIGTARPDTQYF.

This chain links TRBV6-5 with TRBJ1-5; D gene unclear. This CDR3 comprises 15 residues. Per germline, CDR1 MNHEY and CDR2 SVGAGI. V lost 0 bases and J lost 5, with 11 bases in between. This CDR3 is CASSYSIGTDQPQHF. CDR3 DNA: TGTGCCAGCAGTTACTCGATTGGCACCGATCAGCCCCAGCATTTT.

The J gene is TRBJ2-1, the V gene TRBV29-1, with D unclear. The germline V and J ends were trimmed by 0 bases and 12 bases, with 0 bases remaining between them. The CDR3 sequence is 8 residues long. CDR1 and CDR2 from the germline V gene are SQVTM and ANQGSEA. The CDR3 protein is CSVEEQFF. The CDR3 region has the DNA TGCAGCGTTGAAGAGCAGTTCTTC.

The chain uses TRBV11-2 and TRBJ1-2; TRBD1 agrees at 7 bases. After removal of 5 bases from V and 3 bases from J, the junction contained 3 bases not matched to a gene. The CDR3 extends over 13 amino acids. The germline CDR1 and CDR2 sequences are SGHAT and FQNNGV. The CDR3: CASSRDSYYGYTF. The CDR3 DNA sequence: TGTGCCAGCAGCAGGGACAGTTACTATGGCTACACCTTC.

The chain joins TRBV18 to TRBJ2-1; TRBD2 aligns across 15 bases. V lost 3 bases and J lost 4; bases outside the gene matches: 7. This CDR3 contains 18 residues. CDR1 KGHSH and CDR2 LQKENI come from the germline V gene. The CDR3 here is CASSPPGLAGGTYNEQFF. CDR3 nucleotides: TGTGCCAGCTCACCTCCGGGACTAGCGGGAGGTACTTACAATGAGCAGTTCTTC. The entire variable domain, with the rest obtained from reference TRBV18 and TRBJ2-1, is as follows: NAGVMQNPRHLVRRRGQEARLRCSPMKGHSHVYWYRQLPEEGLKFMVYLQKENIIDESGMPKERFSAEFPKEGPSILRIQQVVRGDSAAYFCASSPPGLAGGTYNEQFFGPGTRLTVL.

This chain connects TRBV4-2 to TRBJ2-2; 7 nucleotides line up with TRBD2. Unmatched junction bases numbered 6, after V lost 1 base and J lost 4 bases. Germline V gene lookup returns CDR1 LGHNA and CDR2 YNFKEQ. The CDR3 extends over 16 amino acids. DNA for the CDR3: TGTGCCAGCAGCCAAGCGGAGCGGGAAGGCACCGGGGAGCTGTTTTTT. Translated, it gives CASSQAEREGTGELFF.

The chain links TRBV5-4 to TRBJ2-7, with a possible D match to TRBD2 (6 bases). V shed 2 bases and J shed 2 bases, with 8 bases lying between them. CDR1 is SGHNT, CDR2 YYREEE, per germline (reference sequence). CDR3 size: 13 residues. Here the CDR3 reads CASSFGGTYEQYF. CDR3 coding DNA: TGTGCCAGCAGCTTCGGGGGAACCTACGAGCAGTACTTC.

V gene TRBV11-2 combines with J gene TRBJ2-7; D is perhaps TRBD2 (6 bases). Germline loops: CDR1 SGHAT, CDR2 FQNNGV. This CDR3 is built from 14 residues. V lost 5 bases and J 3 bases, leaving 14 bases between the germline ends. CDR3 sequence (DNA): TGTGCCAGCAGCCGAGAGGAGGGAATCTACGAGCAGTACTTC. It specifies CASSREEGIYEQYF.

The V call is TRBV4-3, the J call TRBJ2-5, with TRBD1 matching 12 bases. Trimming removed 2 bases from V and 11 bases from J; junction bases left unmatched: 12. Germline V gene lookup returns CDR1 LGHNA and CDR2 YSLEER. The CDR3 is made up of 16 amino acids. This chain's CDR3 is CASSQTPGQGAGEQYF. CDR3 DNA: TGCGCCAGCAGCCAAACCCCGGGACAGGGGGCCGGGGAGCAGTACTTC.

J is TRBJ2-3 and V is TRBV6-6; D unresolved. Germline V gene lookup returns CDR1 MNHNY and CDR2 SVGAGI (reference sequence). The CDR3 consists of 12 residues. Trimming took off 5 bases at V and 8 bases at J, with 11 bases between the two ends. The CDR3 loop is CASSNKGGTQYF. The CDR3 region has the DNA TGTGCCAGCAGTAATAAGGGTGGTACGCAGTATTTT.

The chain recombines TRBV7-2 with TRBJ2-7, with a tentative D call TRBD2 (5 bases). Trimming took 0 bases from V and 2 from J, leaving 5 bases between them. Germline lookup yields CDR1 SGHTA and CDR2 FQGNSA. CDR3 size: 13 residues. Written as DNA, the CDR3 is TGTGCCAGCAGCTTAGCTAGCGCCTACGAGCAGTACTTC. Translated, it gives CASSLASAYEQYF. The variable domain in full, completed from reference TRBV7-2 and TRBJ2-7, reads GAGVSQSPSNKVTEKGKDVELRCDPISGHTALYWYRQSLGQGLEFLIYFQGNSAPDKSGLPSDRFSAERTGGSVSTLTIQRTQQEDSAVYLCASSLASAYEQYFGPGTRLTVT.

The rearrangement links TRBV11-3 to TRBJ2-7, with TRBD2 identical over 7 bases. J gave up 6 bases and V 5 bases, and 7 bases lay outside the gene matches. The germline gives CDR1 SGHNT, CDR2 YENEEA. The CDR3 totals 13 residues. In nucleotides, the CDR3 is TGTGCCAGCAGCCCCCCCACGGGAGGCGAGCAGTACTTC. It translates to CASSPPTGGEQYF.

This chain joins TRBV7-9 and TRBJ2-7; D tentatively reads TRBD1 or TRBD2 (5 bases each). This CDR3 spans 13 amino acids. In germline, CDR1 is SEHNR, CDR2 FQNEAQ (reference sequence). The V and J ends lost 0 bases and 5 bases respectively, with 8 bases between them. As DNA, the CDR3 is TGTGCCAGCAGCTTAGCTGGGGGAAACGAGCAGTACTTC. Amino acids: CASSLAGGNEQYF.

The chain links TRBV6-5 to TRBJ2-7; no clear D gene. This CDR3 is built from 12 residues. From germline, CDR1 is MNHEY and CDR2 SVGAGI. The ends were cut back, 2 bases at V and 4 bases at J, with 6 bases in the middle. CDR3 region: CASSYTGYEQYF. The CDR3 nucleotides are TGTGCCAGCAGTTACACTGGATACGAGCAGTACTTC.

The chain links TRBV6-6 to TRBJ2-7; 9 bases agree with TRBD2. Trimming at V came to 6 bases and at J to 3 bases, leaving 6 bases not matched to a gene. Per the germline V gene, CDR1 is MNHNY and CDR2 is SVGAGI (reference sequence). The CDR3 is made up of 14 amino acids. CDR3 sequence: CASRLAGASYEQYF. Written as DNA, the CDR3 is TGTGCCAGCAGGTTAGCGGGAGCAAGCTACGAGCAGTACTTC.

The rearrangement joins TRBV6-1 to TRBJ1-5, with D hard to call. Germline assignment: CDR1 MNHNS and CDR2 SASEGT. With 7 bases removed from V and 5 bases from J, the gap between germline ends came to 12 bases. This CDR3 is 13 amino acids long. CDR3 sequence reads: CASTLDRYQPQHF. DNA for the CDR3: TGTGCCAGCACCCTGGACCGGTATCAGCCCCAGCATTTT.

The chain combines TRBV6-4 with TRBJ2-1; 9 nucleotides agree with TRBD2. CDR3 length: 16 residues. CDR1 is MRHNA, CDR2 SNTAGT, per germline. Germline trimming cut 3 bases from V and 7 bases from J; bases unmatched to any gene: 10. The CDR3 sequence: CASSEELASGKNEQFF. CDR3 nucleotides: TGTGCCAGCAGTGAAGAATTGGCTAGCGGGAAGAATGAGCAGTTCTTC.

The chain has TRBV6-6 and TRBJ2-5; D gene uncertain. CDR3 length equals 15 residues. Per the germline V gene, CDR1 is MNHNY and CDR2 is SVGAGI (reference sequence). V was trimmed by 0 bases and J by 3 bases, leaving 11 bases between them. CDR3 bases: TGTGCCAGCAGTTACTCGAAAAATAGAAAAGAGACCCAGTACTTC. This encodes CASSYSKNRKETQYF.

The V gene is TRBV27, the J gene TRBJ1-2, with unresolved D. Trimming shortened V by 3 bases and J by 5 bases, and 16 bases separated the two germline ends. The germline CDR1 and CDR2 sequences are MNHEY and SMNVEV (reference sequence). The CDR3 covers 15 residues. The CDR3 is CASSFSQDVVYGYTF. The DNA of the CDR3 is TGTGCCAGCAGTTTTTCACAAGATGTCGTTTATGGCTACACCTTC.

The V gene is TRBV6-1, the J gene TRBJ1-3, with D unclear. The CDR3 runs to 16 residues. V was clipped by 3 bases and J by 0 bases, with 12 bases between them. Germline-derived CDR1 and CDR2 are MNHNS and SASEGT. CDR3 coding DNA: TGTGCCAGCAGTGATGTCAGGATAGTCTCTGGAAACACCATATATTTT. Encoded protein: CASSDVRIVSGNTIYF.

A single count supports this clone. This chain links TRBV19 with TRBJ2-7; 8 bases map to TRBD2. Germline values: CDR1 LNHDA, CDR2 SQIVND (reference sequence). V lost 1 base to trimming and J lost 3 bases; unmatched junction nucleotides: 5. The CDR3 spans 15 residues. CDR3 bases: TGTGCCAGTAGTATAGGTCCAGCGGGGGACTACGAGCAGTACTTC. It translates to CASSIGPAGDYEQYF.